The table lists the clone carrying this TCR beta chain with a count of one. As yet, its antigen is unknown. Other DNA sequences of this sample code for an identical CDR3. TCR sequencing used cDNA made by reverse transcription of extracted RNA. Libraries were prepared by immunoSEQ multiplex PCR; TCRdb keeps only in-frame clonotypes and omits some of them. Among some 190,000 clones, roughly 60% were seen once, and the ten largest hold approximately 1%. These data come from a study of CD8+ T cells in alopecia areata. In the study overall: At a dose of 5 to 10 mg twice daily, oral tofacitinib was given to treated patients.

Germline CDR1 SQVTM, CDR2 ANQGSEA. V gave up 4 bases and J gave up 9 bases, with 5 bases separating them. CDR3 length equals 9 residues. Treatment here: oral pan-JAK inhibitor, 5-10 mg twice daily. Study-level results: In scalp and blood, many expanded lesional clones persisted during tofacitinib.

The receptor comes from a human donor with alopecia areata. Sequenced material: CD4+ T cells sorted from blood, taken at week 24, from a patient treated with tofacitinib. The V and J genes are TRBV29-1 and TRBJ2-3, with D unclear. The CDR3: CSVADTQYF. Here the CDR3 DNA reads TGCAGCGTTGCGGACACGCAGTATTTT.